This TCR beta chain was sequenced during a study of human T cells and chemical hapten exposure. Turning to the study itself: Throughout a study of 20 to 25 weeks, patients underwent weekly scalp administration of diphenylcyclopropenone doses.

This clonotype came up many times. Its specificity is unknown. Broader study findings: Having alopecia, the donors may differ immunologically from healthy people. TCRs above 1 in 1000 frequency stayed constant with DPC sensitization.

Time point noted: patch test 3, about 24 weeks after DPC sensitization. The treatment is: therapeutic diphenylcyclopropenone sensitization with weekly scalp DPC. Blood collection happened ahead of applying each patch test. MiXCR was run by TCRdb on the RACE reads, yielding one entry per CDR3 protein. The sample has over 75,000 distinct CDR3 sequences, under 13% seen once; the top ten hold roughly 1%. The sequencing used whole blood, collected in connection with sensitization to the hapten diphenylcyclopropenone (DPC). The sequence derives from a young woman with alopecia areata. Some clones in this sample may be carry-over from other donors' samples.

The CDR3 protein is CASTTRGGSGANVLTF. In DNA, the CDR3 is TGTGCCAGCACCACCCGTGGAGGGTCCGGGGCCAACGTCCTGACTTTC. The V gene is TRBV9, the J gene TRBJ2-6; TRBD2 is a possible D gene (6 bases). Germline V gene sequence: CDR1 SGDLS, CDR2 YYNGEE. Deletions cut 6 bases from V and 4 bases from J, with 17 bases between. The CDR3 has 16 amino acids.